This T cell receptor (beta chain) stems from a study of T cell responses to AZD1222 COVID-19 vaccine. General study results and limits: Spike-specific TCR breadth and depth went up after people got two AZD1222 doses. Nearly half of spike-specific TCRs reportedly target unmutated variant regions. Along spike, vaccine-associated CD4 TCRs were found throughout, with dominance at 160-218 and 743-854. Donor demographics were predominantly white British with a female majority; clonal diversity may be underestimated.

For this clone: The antigen is unknown.

Assay used: immunoSEQ multiplex PCR; TCRdb lists only in-frame clones, some missing. The data show under 200,000 clones, around 94% seen once. The CDR3 totals 12 residues. Germline CDR1 is LGHDT and CDR2 is YNNKEL (reference sequence). V lost 3 bases to trimming and J lost 4 bases, with 6 bases between them. The origin of this receptor is an adult who received the MenACWY meningococcal vaccine as a control. The specimen was peripheral blood, collected 28 days after the second dose of the MenACWY control vaccine. The chain has TRBV3-1 (or the pseudogene TRBV3-2) and TRBJ1-2, with D uncertain. CDR3 nucleotides: TGTGCCAGCAGCCACGGGCTCTATGGCTACACCTTC. It specifies CASSHGLYGYTF.